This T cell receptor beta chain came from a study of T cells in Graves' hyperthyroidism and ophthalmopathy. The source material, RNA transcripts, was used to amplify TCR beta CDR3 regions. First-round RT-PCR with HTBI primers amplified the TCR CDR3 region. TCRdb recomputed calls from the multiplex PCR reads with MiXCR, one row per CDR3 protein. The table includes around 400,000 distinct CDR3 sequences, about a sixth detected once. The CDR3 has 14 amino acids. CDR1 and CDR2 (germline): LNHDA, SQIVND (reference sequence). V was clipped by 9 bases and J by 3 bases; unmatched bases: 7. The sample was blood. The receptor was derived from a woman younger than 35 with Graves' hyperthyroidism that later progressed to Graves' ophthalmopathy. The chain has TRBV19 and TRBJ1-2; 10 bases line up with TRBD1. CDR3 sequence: CASRGQGEDYGYTF. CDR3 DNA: TGTGCCAGCCGAGGACAGGGGGAGGACTATGGCTACACCTTC.